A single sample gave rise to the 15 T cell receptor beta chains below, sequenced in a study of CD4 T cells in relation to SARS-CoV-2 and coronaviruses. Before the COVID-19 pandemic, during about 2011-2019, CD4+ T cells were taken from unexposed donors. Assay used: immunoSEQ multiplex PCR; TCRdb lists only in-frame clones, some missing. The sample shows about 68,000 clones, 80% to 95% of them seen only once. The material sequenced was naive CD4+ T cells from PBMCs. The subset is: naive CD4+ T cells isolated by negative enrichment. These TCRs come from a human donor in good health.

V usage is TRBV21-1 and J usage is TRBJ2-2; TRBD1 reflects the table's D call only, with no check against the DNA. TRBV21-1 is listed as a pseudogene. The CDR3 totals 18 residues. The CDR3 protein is CASSKALLTIPNTGELFF. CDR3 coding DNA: TGTGCCAGCAGCAAAGCGCTTTTGACAATACCGAACACCGGGGAGCTGTTTTTT.

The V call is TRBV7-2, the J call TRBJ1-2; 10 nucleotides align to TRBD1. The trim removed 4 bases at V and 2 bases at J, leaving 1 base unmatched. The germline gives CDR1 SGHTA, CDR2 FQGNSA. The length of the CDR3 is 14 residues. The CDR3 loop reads CASSSGQGNYGYTF. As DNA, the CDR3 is TGTGCCAGCAGCTCGGGACAGGGGAACTATGGCTACACCTTC.

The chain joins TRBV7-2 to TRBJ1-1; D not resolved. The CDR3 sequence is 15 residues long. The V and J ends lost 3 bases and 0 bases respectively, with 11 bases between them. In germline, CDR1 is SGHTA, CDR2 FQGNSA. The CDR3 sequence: CASSFLPSLNTEAFF. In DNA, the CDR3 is TGTGCCAGCAGCTTCCTCCCCTCACTGAACACTGAAGCTTTCTTT.

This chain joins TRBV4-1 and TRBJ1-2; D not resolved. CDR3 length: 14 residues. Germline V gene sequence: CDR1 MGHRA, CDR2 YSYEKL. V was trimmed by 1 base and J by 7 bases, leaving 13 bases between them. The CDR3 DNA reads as TGCGCCAGCAGCCAAGCCCCGGCTACAGCTGGCTACACCTTC. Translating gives CASSQAPATAGYTF.

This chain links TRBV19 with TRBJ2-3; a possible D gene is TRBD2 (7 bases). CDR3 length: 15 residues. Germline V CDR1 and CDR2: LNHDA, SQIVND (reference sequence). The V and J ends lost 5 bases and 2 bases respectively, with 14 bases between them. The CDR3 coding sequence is TGTGCCAGTAGTCCCCCGGGGGGACACACAGATACGCAGTATTTT. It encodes CASSPPGGHTDTQYF.

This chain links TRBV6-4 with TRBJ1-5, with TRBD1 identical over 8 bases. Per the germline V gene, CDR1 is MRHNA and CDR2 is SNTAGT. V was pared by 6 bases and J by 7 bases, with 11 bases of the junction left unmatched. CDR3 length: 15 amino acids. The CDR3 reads CASRVTGQGTQPQHF. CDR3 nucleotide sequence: TGTGCCAGCAGGGTGACAGGACAGGGAACCCAGCCCCAGCATTTT.

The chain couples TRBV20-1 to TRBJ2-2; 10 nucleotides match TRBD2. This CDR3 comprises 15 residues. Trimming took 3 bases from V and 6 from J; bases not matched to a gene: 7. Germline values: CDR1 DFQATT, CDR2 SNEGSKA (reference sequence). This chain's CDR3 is CSASSSGGKPGELFF. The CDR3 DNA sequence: TGCAGTGCTAGTTCTAGCGGGGGAAAACCCGGGGAGCTGTTTTTT.

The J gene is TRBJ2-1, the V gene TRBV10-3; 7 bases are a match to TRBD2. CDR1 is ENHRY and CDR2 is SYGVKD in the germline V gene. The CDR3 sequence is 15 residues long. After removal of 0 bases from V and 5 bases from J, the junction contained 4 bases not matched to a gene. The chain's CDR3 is CAISESRDYNNEQFF. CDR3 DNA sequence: TGTGCCATCAGTGAGTCGCGGGACTACAACAATGAGCAGTTCTTC.

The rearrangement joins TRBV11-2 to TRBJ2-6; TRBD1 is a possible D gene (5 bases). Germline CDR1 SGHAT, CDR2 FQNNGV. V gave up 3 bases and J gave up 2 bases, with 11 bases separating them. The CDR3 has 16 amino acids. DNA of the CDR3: TGTGCCAGCAGCTTGACCACAGGTACTGGGGCCAACGTCCTGACTTTC. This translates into CASSLTTGTGANVLTF. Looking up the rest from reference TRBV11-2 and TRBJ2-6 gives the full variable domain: EAGVAQSPRYKIIEKRQSVAFWCNPISGHATLYWYQQILGQGPKLLIQFQNNGVVDDSQLPKDRFSAERLKGVDSTLKIQPAKLEDSAVYLCASSLTTGTGANVLTFGAGSRLTVL.

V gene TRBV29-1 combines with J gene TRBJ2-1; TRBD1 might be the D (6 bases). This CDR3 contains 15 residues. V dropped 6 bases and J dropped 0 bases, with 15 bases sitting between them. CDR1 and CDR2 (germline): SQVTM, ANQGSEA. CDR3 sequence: CSVDTDRSSYNEQFF. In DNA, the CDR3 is TGCAGCGTAGACACCGACAGGAGCTCCTACAATGAGCAGTTCTTC.

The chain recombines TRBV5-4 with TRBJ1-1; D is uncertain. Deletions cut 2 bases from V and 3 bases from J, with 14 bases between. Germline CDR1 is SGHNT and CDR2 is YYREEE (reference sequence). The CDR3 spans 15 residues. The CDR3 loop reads CASSFPMKGDTEAFF. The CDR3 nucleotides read TGTGCCAGCAGCTTTCCTATGAAGGGTGACACTGAAGCTTTCTTT.

For the CDR3, the DNA is TGCGCCAGCAGCTTTGGGAGCGGTTCCTACGAGCAGTACTTC. It translates to CASSFGSGSYEQYF. The chain links TRBV5-1 to TRBJ2-7; D may be TRBD2 (5 bases). With 2 bases removed from V and 1 base from J, the gap between germline ends came to 10 bases. Germline V gene data show CDR1 as SGHRS and CDR2 as YFSETQ. CDR3 length: 14 residues.

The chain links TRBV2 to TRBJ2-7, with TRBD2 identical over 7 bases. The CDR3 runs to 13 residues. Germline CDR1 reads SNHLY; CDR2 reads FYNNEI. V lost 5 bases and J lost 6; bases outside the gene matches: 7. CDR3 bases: TGTGCCAGCAGTCCCCGACTAGCCGGCGAGCAGTACTTC. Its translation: CASSPRLAGEQYF.

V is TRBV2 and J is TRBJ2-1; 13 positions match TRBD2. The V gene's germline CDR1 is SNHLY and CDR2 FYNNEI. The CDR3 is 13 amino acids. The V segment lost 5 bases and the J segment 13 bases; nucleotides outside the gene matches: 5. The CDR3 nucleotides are TGTGCCAGCAGTACGGGACTAGCGGGGTCACAGTTCTTC. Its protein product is CASSTGLAGSQFF.

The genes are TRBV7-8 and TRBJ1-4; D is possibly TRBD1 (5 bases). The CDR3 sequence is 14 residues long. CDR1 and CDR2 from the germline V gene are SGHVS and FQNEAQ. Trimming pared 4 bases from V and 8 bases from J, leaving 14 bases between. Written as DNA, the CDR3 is TGTGCCAGCAGCTACAGGACACCTTCCGAAAAACTGTTTTTT. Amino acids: CASSYRTPSEKLFF. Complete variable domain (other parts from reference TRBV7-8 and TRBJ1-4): GAGVSQSPRYKVAKRGQDVALRCDPISGHVSLFWYQQALGQGPEFLTYFQNEAQLDKSGLPSDRFFAERPEGSVSTLKIQRTQQEDSAVYLCASSYRTPSEKLFFGSGTQLSVL.